This T cell receptor (beta chain) was recorded in a study of technical replicates of blood from several donors. CDR3 length equals 18 residues. The V gene's germline CDR1 is MNHEY and CDR2 SMNVEV (reference sequence). V dropped 0 bases and J dropped 0 bases, with 17 bases sitting between them. The data were produced by immunoSEQ multiplex PCR, yet TCRdb's version contains in-frame clones alone and is incomplete. Of 14,000 or so clones listed, roughly 80% are singletons. The specimen was PBMCs. The TCR originated in a human donor in good health. V usage is TRBV27 and J usage is TRBJ1-2; D perhaps matches TRBD1 (5 bases). DNA of the CDR3: TGTGCCAGCAGTTTATCTAACGGGGGACCGACTACTAACTATGGCTACACCTTC. Residues: CASSLSNGGPTTNYGYTF.